This TCR beta chain was found in a study of shared clonotypes between healthy human individuals. The CDR3 spans 16 residues. V lost 0 bases to trimming and J lost 2 bases, with 13 bases between them. CDR1 is ENHRY, CDR2 SYGVKD, per germline. Comment on this clone: The antigen is not known.

Study-wide results and limits: The represented genetic and exposure-history diversity was limited by the small number of donors.

The table came from immunoSEQ multiplex PCR; TCRdb's copy has only in-frame clones and leaves some out. The sample lists a few hundred thousand clones, around 77% occurring once. The clonotype originates from a middle-aged woman in good health. Some clones in this sample may be carry-over from other donors' samples. The sample taken for sequencing was PBMCs. The genes are TRBV10-3 and TRBJ1-2; a possible D gene is TRBD1 (5 bases). The CDR3 bases are TGTGCCATCAGTGAGTCCGGACAAAGGGGAAACTATGGCTACACCTTC. Its protein is CAISESGQRGNYGYTF.